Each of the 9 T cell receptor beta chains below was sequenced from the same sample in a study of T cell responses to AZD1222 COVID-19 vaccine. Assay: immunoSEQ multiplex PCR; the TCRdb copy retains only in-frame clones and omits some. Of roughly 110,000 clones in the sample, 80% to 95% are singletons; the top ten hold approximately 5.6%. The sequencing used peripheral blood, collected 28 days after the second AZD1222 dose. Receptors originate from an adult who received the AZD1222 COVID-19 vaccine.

The CDR3 DNA follows: TGTGCCAGCAGTCCGACAGGGGGGGACCACAATGAGCAGTTCTTC. It encodes CASSPTGGDHNEQFF. The rearrangement uses TRBV6-5 and TRBJ2-1; 9 bases fit TRBD1. Germline V gives CDR1 MNHEY, CDR2 SVGAGI. The CDR3 runs to 15 residues. The trim removed 5 bases at V and 5 bases at J, leaving 7 bases unmatched.

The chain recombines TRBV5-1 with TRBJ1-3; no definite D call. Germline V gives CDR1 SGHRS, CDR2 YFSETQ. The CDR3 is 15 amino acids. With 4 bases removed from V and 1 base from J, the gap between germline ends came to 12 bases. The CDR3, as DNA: TGCGCCAGCAGCCTCCGCCTGGGGTCTGGAAACACCATATATTTT. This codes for CASSLRLGSGNTIYF.

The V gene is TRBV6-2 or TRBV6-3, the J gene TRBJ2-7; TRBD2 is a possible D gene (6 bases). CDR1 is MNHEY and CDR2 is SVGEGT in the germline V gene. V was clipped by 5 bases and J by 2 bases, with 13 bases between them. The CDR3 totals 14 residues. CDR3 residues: CASSPPGLPYEQYF. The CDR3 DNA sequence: TGTGCCAGCAGTCCCCCGGGACTCCCCTACGAGCAGTACTTC.

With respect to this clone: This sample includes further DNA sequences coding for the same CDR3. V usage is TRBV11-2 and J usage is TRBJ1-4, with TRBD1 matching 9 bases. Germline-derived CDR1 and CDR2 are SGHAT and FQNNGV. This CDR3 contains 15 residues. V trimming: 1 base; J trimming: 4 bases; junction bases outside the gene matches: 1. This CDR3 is CASSLGDRDNEKLFF. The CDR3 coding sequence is TGTGCCAGCAGCTTAGGGGACAGGGATAATGAAAAACTGTTTTTT.

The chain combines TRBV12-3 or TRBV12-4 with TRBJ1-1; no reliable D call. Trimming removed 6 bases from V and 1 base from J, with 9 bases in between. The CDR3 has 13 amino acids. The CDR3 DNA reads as TGTGCCAGCAGCGCCGGCGGGAACACTGAAGCTTTCTTT. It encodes CASSAGGNTEAFF.

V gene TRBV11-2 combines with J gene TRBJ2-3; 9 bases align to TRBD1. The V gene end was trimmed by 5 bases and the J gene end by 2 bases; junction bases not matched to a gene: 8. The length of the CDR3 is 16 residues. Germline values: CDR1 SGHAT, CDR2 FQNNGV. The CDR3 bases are TGTGCCAGCAGCCCACTTGGACAGGGGATCACAGATACGCAGTATTTT. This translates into CASSPLGQGITDTQYF.

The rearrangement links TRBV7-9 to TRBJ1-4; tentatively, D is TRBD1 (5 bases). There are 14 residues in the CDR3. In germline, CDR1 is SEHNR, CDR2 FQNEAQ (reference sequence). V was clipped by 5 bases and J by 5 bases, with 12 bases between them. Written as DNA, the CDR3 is TGTGCCAGCAGCATCTTTGGGACGAATGAAAAACTGTTTTTT. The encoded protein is CASSIFGTNEKLFF. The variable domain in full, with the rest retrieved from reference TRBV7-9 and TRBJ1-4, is DTGVSQNPRHKITKRGQNVTFRCDPISEHNRLYWYRQTLGQGPEFLTYFQNEAQLEKSRLLSDRFSAERPKGSFSTLEIQRTEQGDSAMYLCASSIFGTNEKLFFGSGTQLSVL.

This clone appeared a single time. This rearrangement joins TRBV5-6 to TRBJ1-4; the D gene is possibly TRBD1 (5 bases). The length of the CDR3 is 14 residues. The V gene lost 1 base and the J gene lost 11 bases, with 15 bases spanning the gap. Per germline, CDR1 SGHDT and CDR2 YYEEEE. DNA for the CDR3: TGTGCCAGCAGCTTGTGGGGGGGACGGTATAAACTGTTTTTT. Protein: CASSLWGGRYKLFF.

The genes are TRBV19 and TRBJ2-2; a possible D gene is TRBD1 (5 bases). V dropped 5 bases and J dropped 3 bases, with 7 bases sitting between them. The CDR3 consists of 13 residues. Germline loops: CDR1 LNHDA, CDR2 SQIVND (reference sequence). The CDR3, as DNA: TGTGCCAGTAGTGCAGGGTACACCGGGGAGCTGTTTTTT. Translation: CASSAGYTGELFF.